This passage covers 2 T cell receptor beta chains from one sample sequenced in a study of Ad26.COV2.S vaccination and SARS-CoV-2 variants. Specified treatment: 19 received Ad26.COV2.S at low or high dose, single or two shots; about 5 received placebo; per-sample allocation not given. Sampling occurred on day 63 after the first vaccine or placebo injection. Libraries were prepared by immunoSEQ multiplex PCR; TCRdb keeps only in-frame clonotypes and omits some of them. The sample has about 400,000 clones; roughly four fifths are singletons. The material sequenced was peripheral blood, taken in a trial of Ad26.COV2.S vaccine versus placebo. Receptors originate from a person aged 18-65 years who received the Ad26.COV2.S COVID-19 vaccine or a placebo.

The chain couples TRBV6-5 to TRBJ1-1; no firm D call. From germline, CDR1 is MNHEY and CDR2 SVGAGI. The CDR3 runs to 15 residues. The V end lost 0 bases, the J end lost 1 base, and 9 bases lay between the germline ends. The CDR3 region has the DNA TGTGCCAGCAGTTACTCGAGACGGAGGAACACTGAAGCTTTCTTT. Its translation: CASSYSRRRNTEAFF.

The J gene is TRBJ1-6, the V gene TRBV6-5, with D perhaps matching TRBD1 (6 bases). Germline loops: CDR1 MNHEY, CDR2 SVGAGI. The CDR3 is 13 residues long. Trimming stripped 7 bases from V and 10 bases from J, with 14 bases between. The CDR3 DNA reads TGTGCCAGCACCCGGCAGGGGAACTCACCCCTCCACTTT. Amino acids: CASTRQGNSPLHF.